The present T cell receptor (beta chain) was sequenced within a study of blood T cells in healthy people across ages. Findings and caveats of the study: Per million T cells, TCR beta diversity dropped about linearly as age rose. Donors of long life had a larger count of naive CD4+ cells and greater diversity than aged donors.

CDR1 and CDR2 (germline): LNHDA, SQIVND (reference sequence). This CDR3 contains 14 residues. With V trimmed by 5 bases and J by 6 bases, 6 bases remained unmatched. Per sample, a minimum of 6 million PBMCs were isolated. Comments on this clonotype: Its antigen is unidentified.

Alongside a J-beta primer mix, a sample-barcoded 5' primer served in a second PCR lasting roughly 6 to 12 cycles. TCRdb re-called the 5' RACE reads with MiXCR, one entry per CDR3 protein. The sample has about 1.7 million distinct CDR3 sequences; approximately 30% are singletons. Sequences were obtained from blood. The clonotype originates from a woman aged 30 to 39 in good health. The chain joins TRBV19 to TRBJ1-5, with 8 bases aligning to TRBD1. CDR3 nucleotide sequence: TGTGCCAGTAGTGGACAGGGTCGAAGTCAGCCCCAGCATTTT. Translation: CASSGQGRSQPQHF.